The 27 T cell receptor beta chains listed next were all sequenced from one sample in a study of T cell responses to AZD1222 COVID-19 vaccine. Repertoires were generated with immunoSEQ multiplex PCR, while TCRdb's copy carries only in-frame clones and drops some. The sample lists some 160,000 clones; just under 95% were seen once. Sequenced material: peripheral blood, taken on day 0 of AZD1222 vaccination. All receptors derive from an adult in good health.

The chain employs TRBV12-3 or TRBV12-4 and TRBJ2-2; no clear D. The V end was cut by 1 base, the J end by 4 bases, with 1 base between. There are 12 residues in the CDR3. The CDR3, as DNA: TGTGCCAGCAGTTTAGGCACCGGGGAGCTGTTTTTT. Its translation: CASSLGTGELFF.

The chain links TRBV7-9 to TRBJ1-2; tentative D call: TRBD1 (5 bases). Trimming stripped 4 bases from V and 2 bases from J, with 11 bases between. CDR3 size: 14 residues. Looked up from germline, CDR1 is SEHNR and CDR2 is FQNEAQ (reference sequence). In DNA, the CDR3 is TGTGCCAGCAGCTCCCGGGGGGTCAACTATGGCTACACCTTC. Amino acid sequence: CASSSRGVNYGYTF.

This sequence joins TRBV18 and TRBJ2-3; a weak D match, TRBD2 (6 bases). Germline V gene lookup returns CDR1 KGHSH and CDR2 LQKENI. The V end was cut by 3 bases, the J end by 2 bases, with 18 bases between. The CDR3 is 17 residues long. The CDR3 is CASSPYPGEDFTDTQYF. CDR3 coding DNA: TGTGCCAGCTCACCCTACCCGGGGGAGGACTTCACAGATACGCAGTATTTT.

The rearrangement joins TRBV25-1 to TRBJ1-1, with D possibly being TRBD1 (6 bases). Trimming pared 1 base from V and 0 bases from J, leaving 12 bases between. The CDR3 spans 16 residues. Germline CDR1 and CDR2: MGHDK and SYGVNS. CDR3 DNA: TGTGCCAGCAGTGAATCGGCTAGGGGGATGAACACTGAAGCTTTCTTT. Translated, it gives CASSESARGMNTEAFF.

The J gene is TRBJ2-7, the V gene TRBV5-1; D not resolved. The CDR3 spans 14 residues. V was clipped by 4 bases and J by 3 bases, with 14 bases between them. Looked up from germline, CDR1 is SGHRS and CDR2 is YFSETQ. The CDR3 reads CASSKGEGFYEQYF. CDR3 sequence (DNA): TGCGCCAGCAGCAAAGGAGAAGGTTTCTACGAGCAGTACTTC. The whole variable domain, filled in from reference TRBV5-1 and TRBJ2-7, reads KAGVTQTPRYLIKTRGQQVTLSCSPISGHRSVSWYQQTPGQGLQFLFEYFSETQRNKGNFPGRFSGRQFSNSRSEMNVSTLELGDSALYLCASSKGEGFYEQYFGPGTRLTVT.

V is TRBV29-1 and J is TRBJ2-7, with D tentatively TRBD2 (5 bases). Germline V CDR1 and CDR2: SQVTM, ANQGSEA. With 2 bases removed from V and 7 bases from J, the gap between germline ends came to 15 bases. There are 13 residues in the CDR3. The CDR3 bases are TGCAGCGTTGAAACGACCAGCCCGGGGGAGCAGTACTTC. Translation gives CSVETTSPGEQYF.

The chain uses TRBV29-1 and TRBJ1-1; 10 positions agree with TRBD1. The CDR3 runs to 13 residues. Germline trimming cut 7 bases from V and 4 bases from J; bases unmatched to any gene: 6. Per germline, CDR1 SQVTM and CDR2 ANQGSEA. The CDR3 DNA reads TGCAGCGCGTTCCGGGACAGGGGCACTGAAGCTTTCTTT. Its translation is CSAFRDRGTEAFF. Filled out from reference TRBV29-1 and TRBJ1-1, the complete variable domain reads SAVISQKPSRDICQRGTSLTIQCQVDSQVTMMFWYRQQPGQSLTLIATANQGSEATYESGFVIDKFPISRPNLTFSTLTVSNMSPEDSSIYLCSAFRDRGTEAFFGQGTRLTVV.

The V and J genes are TRBV6-5 and TRBJ1-1; no clear D. The V and J ends lost 8 bases and 6 bases respectively, with 13 bases between them. This CDR3 contains 12 residues. Germline loops: CDR1 MNHEY, CDR2 SVGAGI. The CDR3 spells CASGRTSSEAFF. The DNA of the CDR3 is TGTGCCAGCGGACGAACTAGCTCTGAAGCTTTCTTT.

This chain connects TRBV6-5 to TRBJ2-7, with no clear D. Germline values: CDR1 MNHEY, CDR2 SVGAGI. The ends were cut back, 2 bases at V and 0 bases at J, with 8 bases in the middle. This CDR3 has 14 residues. The CDR3 sequence: CASSYTATSYEQYF. CDR3 nucleotide sequence: TGTGCCAGCAGTTACACAGCCACCTCCTACGAGCAGTACTTC.

CDR3 sequence reads: CASSFGGRPFEAFF. DNA for the CDR3: TGTGCCAGCAGCTTCGGGGGACGACCCTTTGAAGCTTTCTTT. This chain connects TRBV5-6 to TRBJ1-1; a possible D gene is TRBD1 (5 bases). In germline, CDR1 is SGHDT, CDR2 YYEEEE. CDR3 length: 14 residues. Trimming left V 2 bases short and J 7 bases short, with 15 bases between.

The chain carries TRBV6-5 and TRBJ2-3; D gene unclear. With 4 bases removed from V and 6 bases from J, the gap between germline ends came to 14 bases. The CDR3 spans 14 residues. The V gene's germline CDR1 is MNHEY and CDR2 SVGAGI. The CDR3 DNA sequence: TGTGCCAGCAGTTCTACGCAAGAGTCGGATACGCAGTATTTT. Translated: CASSSTQESDTQYF.

V is TRBV28 and J is TRBJ2-1; D gene ambiguous. The germline CDR1 and CDR2 sequences are MDHEN and SYDVKM. The CDR3 is 14 amino acids. V was cut by 4 bases and J by 12 bases, with 19 bases left in between. The CDR3 loop reads CASSSPPLIFWQFF. CDR3 bases: TGTGCCAGCAGTTCTCCGCCCCTCATTTTCTGGCAGTTCTTC.

The chain recombines TRBV18 with TRBJ1-4, with D perhaps TRBD1 (5 bases). V gave up 5 bases and J gave up 0 bases, with 10 bases separating them. The CDR3 totals 15 residues. CDR1 and CDR2 (germline): KGHSH, LQKENI. DNA for the CDR3: TGTGCCAGCTCAGCTCAGGGAACAACTAATGAAAAACTGTTTTTT. The encoded protein is CASSAQGTTNEKLFF.

V gene TRBV6-5 combines with J gene TRBJ1-2, with TRBD1 as a possible D gene (6 bases). Between the trimmed V and J ends, which lost 7 bases and 8 bases, there was a span of 17 bases. Germline lookup yields CDR1 MNHEY and CDR2 SVGAGI. The CDR3 is made up of 13 amino acids. The CDR3 reads CASTIGGAGGYTF. CDR3 DNA sequence: TGTGCCAGCACGATCGGGGGGGCGGGCGGCTACACCTTC.

This sequence joins TRBV30 and TRBJ2-1; D gene unclear. The germline gives CDR1 GTSNPN, CDR2 SVGIG (reference sequence). V gave up 0 bases and J gave up 3 bases, with 6 bases separating them. CDR3 size: 13 residues. As DNA, the CDR3 is TGTGCCTGGAGTGTACTGGGCTACAATGAGCAGTTCTTC. It codes for CAWSVLGYNEQFF. The full variable domain, with the rest looked up from reference TRBV30 and TRBJ2-1, is SQTIHQWPATLVQPVGSPLSLECTVEGTSNPNLYWYRQAAGRGLQLLFYSVGIGQISSEVPQNLSASRPQDRQFILSSKKLLLSDSGFYLCAWSVLGYNEQFFGPGTRLTVL.

CDR3 in DNA: TGTGCCAGCAGGTTTACCTCCTACGAGCAGTACTTC. Its protein product is CASRFTSYEQYF. This chain links TRBV6-5 with TRBJ2-7; the D is unclear. The germline V gene has CDR1 MNHEY and CDR2 SVGAGI. This CDR3 region has 12 residues. The V end lost 6 bases, the J end lost 0 bases, and 6 bases lay between the germline ends.

The chain has TRBV4-3 and TRBJ1-1, with 9 bases fitting TRBD1. J gave up 5 bases and V 2 bases, and 12 bases lay outside the gene matches. There are 17 residues in the CDR3. In germline, CDR1 is LGHNA, CDR2 YSLEER. DNA of the CDR3: TGCGCCAGCAGCCAAAGGAGAACAGGGGGCTTCCGGACTGAAGCTTTCTTT. Protein: CASSQRRTGGFRTEAFF.

The chain has TRBV27 and TRBJ1-6; the D gene is possibly TRBD1 (5 bases). The germline V gene has CDR1 MNHEY and CDR2 SMNVEV (reference sequence). V dropped 8 bases and J dropped 8 bases, with 10 bases sitting between them. The CDR3 contains 12 residues. CDR3 sequence: CASGSGHSPLHF. DNA for the CDR3: TGTGCCAGCGGATCAGGGCATTCACCCCTCCACTTT.

The J gene is TRBJ2-3, the V gene TRBV7-2; no definite D call. Per the germline V gene, CDR1 is SGHTA and CDR2 is FQGNSA. Between the trimmed V and J ends, which lost 5 bases and 3 bases, there was a span of 9 bases. CDR3 length: 13 amino acids. The CDR3 reads CASSKVLTDTQYF. CDR3 nucleotides: TGTGCCAGCAGCAAAGTCCTTACAGATACGCAGTATTTT.

This chain uses TRBV29-1 with TRBJ1-1; 12 bases fit TRBD1. CDR1 and CDR2 (germline): SQVTM, ANQGSEA. V shed 5 bases and J 1 base; nucleotides not matched to a gene: 11. The CDR3 sequence is 17 residues long. DNA of the CDR3: TGCAGCGTTCCATCCGGGACAGGGGGCATTAAGAACACTGAAGCTTTCTTT. Its protein is CSVPSGTGGIKNTEAFF.

V is TRBV2 and J is TRBJ1-2, with D perhaps matching TRBD1 (6 bases). Per the germline V gene, CDR1 is SNHLY and CDR2 is FYNNEI. V was pared by 3 bases and J by 2 bases, with 13 bases between. The CDR3 loop spans 15 amino acids. CDR3: CASSETGRLNYGYTF. The DNA of the CDR3 is TGTGCCAGCAGTGAGACAGGACGACTAAACTATGGCTACACCTTC.

J is TRBJ2-6 and V is TRBV5-8, with a tentative D call TRBD1 (5 bases). V was pared by 2 bases and J by 0 bases, with 9 bases between. Germline CDR1 SGHTS, CDR2 YDEGEE. The CDR3 sequence is 16 residues long. The CDR3 sequence is CASSFGQISGANVLTF. Written as DNA, the CDR3 is TGTGCCAGCAGCTTCGGACAAATCTCTGGGGCCAACGTCCTGACTTTC.

Only a few counts were recorded for this clone. This chain links TRBV18 with TRBJ2-3, with D unresolved. The V gene lost 0 bases and the J gene lost 3 bases, with 7 bases spanning the gap. Germline V gives CDR1 KGHSH, CDR2 LQKENI. CDR3 length equals 14 residues. CDR3 loop: CASSPPMETDTQYF. CDR3 nucleotides: TGTGCCAGCTCACCACCGATGGAAACAGATACGCAGTATTTT.

This chain connects TRBV18 to TRBJ2-3; 7 bases match TRBD1. With V trimmed by 4 bases and J by 5 bases, 9 bases remained unmatched. The V gene's germline CDR1 is KGHSH and CDR2 LQKENI. CDR3 length equals 15 residues. The DNA for the CDR3 is TGTGCCAGCTCACTATCGACAGGGTTGAGAGATACGCAGTATTTT. Protein product: CASSLSTGLRDTQYF.

This clone appeared a single time. This sequence joins TRBV19 and TRBJ2-2; TRBD2 aligns across 14 bases. V dropped 4 bases and J dropped 4; count of bases not matched to a gene: 5. Germline assignment: CDR1 LNHDA and CDR2 SQIVND (reference sequence). CDR3 length equals 17 residues. CDR3 DNA: TGTGCCAGTAGTAGGGGACTAGCGGGAGTCGGCACCGGGGAGCTGTTTTTT. It translates to CASSRGLAGVGTGELFF. Using reference TRBV19 and TRBJ2-2 for the parts outside the CDR3, the full variable domain is DGGITQSPKYLFRKEGQNVTLSCEQNLNHDAMYWYRQDPGQGLRLIYYSQIVNDFQKGDIAEGYSVSREKKESFPLTVTSAQKNPTAFYLCASSRGLAGVGTGELFFGEGSRLTVL.

The V and J genes are TRBV7-9 and TRBJ1-1; possibly TRBD1 for D (6 bases). In germline, CDR1 is SEHNR, CDR2 FQNEAQ (reference sequence). There are 14 residues in the CDR3. V lost 5 bases and J lost 1, with 11 bases in between. In nucleotides, the CDR3 is TGTGCCAGCAGCCCACAGGGATGGAACACTGAAGCTTTCTTT. Translated, it gives CASSPQGWNTEAFF.

This rearrangement joins TRBV28 to TRBJ1-5; D is uncertain. Trimming shortened V by 8 bases and J by 7 bases, and 12 bases separated the two germline ends. This CDR3 is built from 12 residues. Germline values: CDR1 MDHEN, CDR2 SYDVKM. DNA of the CDR3: TGTGCCAGCCGCCAGGCCAGGCAGCCCCAGCATTTT. Its protein is CASRQARQPQHF.